This T cell receptor beta chain was profiled in a study of blood T cell repertoires in COVID-19. This CDR3 spans 14 amino acids. The assay was immunoSEQ multiplex PCR, and TCRdb's table has in-frame clones only and misses some. The sample comprises about 480,000 clones, 80% to 90% of which are singletons, and 0.8% to 0.9% rests with the top ten. This TCR was recovered from a man aged 18 to 35 with COVID-19, enrolled during active disease. The sample was peripheral blood. The rearrangement joins TRBV21-1 to TRBJ1-5; the table names TRBD1, a call not compared with the DNA. TRBV21-1 is a pseudogene segment. The CDR3 here is CASSKQGGNQPQHF. CDR3 DNA sequence: TGTGCCAGCAGCAAACAGGGTGGCAATCAGCCCCAGCATTTT.